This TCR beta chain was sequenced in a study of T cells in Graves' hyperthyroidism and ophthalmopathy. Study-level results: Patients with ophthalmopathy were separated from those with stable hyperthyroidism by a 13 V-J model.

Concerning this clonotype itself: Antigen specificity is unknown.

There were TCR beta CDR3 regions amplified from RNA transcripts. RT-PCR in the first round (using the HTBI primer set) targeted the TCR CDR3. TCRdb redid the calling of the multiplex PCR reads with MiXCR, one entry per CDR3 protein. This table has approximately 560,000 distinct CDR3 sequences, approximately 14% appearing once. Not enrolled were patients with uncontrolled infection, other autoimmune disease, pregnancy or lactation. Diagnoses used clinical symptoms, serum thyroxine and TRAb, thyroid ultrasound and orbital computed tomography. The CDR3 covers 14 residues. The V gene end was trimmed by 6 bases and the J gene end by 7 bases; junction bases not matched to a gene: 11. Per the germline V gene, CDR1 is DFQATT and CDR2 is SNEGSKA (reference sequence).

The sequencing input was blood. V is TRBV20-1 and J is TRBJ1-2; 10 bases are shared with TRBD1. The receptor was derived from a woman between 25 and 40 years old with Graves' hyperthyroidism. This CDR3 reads CSAQSGTGEIGYTF. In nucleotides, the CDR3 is TGCAGTGCCCAATCTGGGACAGGGGAAATTGGCTACACCTTC.